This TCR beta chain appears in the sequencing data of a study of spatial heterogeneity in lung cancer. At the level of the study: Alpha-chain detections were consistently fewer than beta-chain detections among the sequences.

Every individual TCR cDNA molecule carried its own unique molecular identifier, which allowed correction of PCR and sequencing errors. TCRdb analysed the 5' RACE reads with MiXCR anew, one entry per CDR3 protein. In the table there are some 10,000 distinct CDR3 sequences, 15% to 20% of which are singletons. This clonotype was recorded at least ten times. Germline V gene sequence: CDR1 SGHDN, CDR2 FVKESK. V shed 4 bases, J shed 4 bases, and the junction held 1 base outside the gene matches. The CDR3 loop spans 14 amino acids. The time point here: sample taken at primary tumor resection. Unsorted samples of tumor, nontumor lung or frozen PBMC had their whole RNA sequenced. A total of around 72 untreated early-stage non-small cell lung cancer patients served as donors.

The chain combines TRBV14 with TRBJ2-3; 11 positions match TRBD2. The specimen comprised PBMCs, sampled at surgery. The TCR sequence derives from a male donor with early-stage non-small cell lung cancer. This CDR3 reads CASSLAGGPDTQYF. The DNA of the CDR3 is TGTGCCAGCAGCCTAGCGGGAGGGCCAGATACGCAGTATTTT.